The 22 T cell receptor beta chains in this list originate from one sample, sequenced in a study of cytotoxic CD8 clonotypes in ibrutinib-treated CLL. Sequenced by immunoSEQ multiplex PCR; TCRdb stores in-frame clones only, minus some. The sample lists hundreds of thousands of clones; roughly 80% were seen once. Sequencing was performed on PBMCs, taken before ibrutinib treatment. The receptors were sampled from a human donor with chronic lymphocytic leukemia.

The V call is TRBV2, the J call TRBJ1-1, with D possibly TRBD1 on 6 matching bases. The V gene's germline CDR1 is SNHLY and CDR2 FYNNEI. The CDR3 runs 14 residues. With 4 bases removed from V and 1 base from J, the gap between germline ends came to 10 bases. The CDR3 is CASSVETGNTEAFF. In DNA, the CDR3 is TGTGCCAGCAGTGTTGAGACAGGGAACACTGAAGCTTTCTTT. Full variable domain (outside the CDR3, taken from reference TRBV2 and TRBJ1-1): EPEVTQTPSHQVTQMGQEVILRCVPISNHLYFYWYRQILGQKVEFLVSFYNNEISEKSEIFDDQFSVERPDGSNFTLKIRSTKLEDSAMYFCASSVETGNTEAFFGQGTRLTVV.

This clone has only a few counts. The chain couples TRBV5-1 to TRBJ2-1; the D gene is possibly TRBD1 (6 bases). This CDR3 is 14 amino acids long. V lost 4 bases to trimming and J lost 7 bases, with 15 bases between them. The V gene's germline CDR1 is SGHRS and CDR2 YFSETQ. The CDR3 loop is CASSKGQSLNEQFF. As DNA, the CDR3 is TGCGCCAGCAGCAAAGGACAGTCACTGAATGAGCAGTTCTTC. Full variable domain (rest looked up from reference TRBV5-1 and TRBJ2-1): KAGVTQTPRYLIKTRGQQVTLSCSPISGHRSVSWYQQTPGQGLQFLFEYFSETQRNKGNFPGRFSGRQFSNSRSEMNVSTLELGDSALYLCASSKGQSLNEQFFGPGTRLTVL.

The chain is built from TRBV18 and TRBJ1-1; 8 nucleotides match TRBD1. The V segment lost 3 bases and the J segment 1 base; nucleotides outside the gene matches: 7. CDR1 and CDR2 from the germline V gene are KGHSH and LQKENI. This CDR3 is built from 16 residues. The CDR3 reads CASSPSGGFSNTEAFF. The DNA for the CDR3 is TGTGCCAGCTCACCCTCAGGGGGCTTTTCGAACACTGAAGCTTTCTTT.

The J gene is TRBJ2-7, the V gene TRBV5-1; the D call may be TRBD1 or TRBD2 (5 bases each). Per the germline V gene, CDR1 is SGHRS and CDR2 is YFSETQ. CDR3 length equals 12 residues. V lost 2 bases, J lost 12 bases, and 15 bases lay in between. The CDR3 region has the DNA TGCGCCAGCAGCTTCGGGACCCTAGGGTGGTACTTC. This sequence encodes CASSFGTLGWYF.

The V and J genes are TRBV4-2 and TRBJ2-5, with D perhaps being TRBD1 or TRBD2 (5 bases each). Germline assignment: CDR1 LGHNA and CDR2 YNFKEQ. The CDR3 is 15 residues long. Trimming removed 3 bases from V and 3 bases from J, with 14 bases in between. The CDR3 nucleotides are TGTGCCAGCAGCCAGCCGGGGACGAACGAAGAGACCCAGTACTTC. Its protein product is CASSQPGTNEETQYF.

The V gene is TRBV6-4, the J gene TRBJ2-1; possibly TRBD2 for D (6 bases). Trimming stripped 2 bases from V and 4 bases from J, with 15 bases between. CDR1 is MRHNA, CDR2 SNTAGT, per germline. There are 16 residues in the CDR3. The CDR3 DNA follows: TGTGCCAGCAGTGACAACTCAGCTAGCGCTTACAATGAGCAGTTCTTC. This translates into CASSDNSASAYNEQFF.

This sequence joins TRBV7-8 and TRBJ2-7; no clear D. Germline-derived CDR1 and CDR2 are SGHVS and FQNEAQ. This CDR3 region has 13 residues. Trimming pared 1 base from V and 2 bases from J, leaving 6 bases between. The CDR3 is CASSLVQAYEQYF. The CDR3, as DNA: TGTGCCAGCAGCTTAGTTCAGGCCTACGAGCAGTACTTC.

The chain employs TRBV11-3 and TRBJ2-2, with D unclear. The V end was cut by 1 base, the J end by 5 bases, with 5 bases between. This CDR3 has 13 amino acids. Germline CDR1 reads SGHNT; CDR2 reads YENEEA. The CDR3 spells CASSLARTGELFF. The CDR3 nucleotides read TGTGCCAGCAGCTTAGCGCGAACCGGGGAGCTGTTTTTT.

The CDR3: CAWSVWGRELFF. CDR3 DNA sequence: TGTGCCTGGAGTGTATGGGGTAGGGAGCTGTTTTTT. This chain joins TRBV30 and TRBJ2-2; no clear D gene. Germline loops: CDR1 GTSNPN, CDR2 SVGIG (reference sequence). The ends were cut back, 0 bases at V and 9 bases at J, with 8 bases in the middle. The CDR3 has 12 amino acids.

The rearrangement links TRBV18 to TRBJ2-1; unclear D gene. The germline V gene encodes CDR1 KGHSH and CDR2 LQKENI. V lost 4 bases to trimming and J lost 7 bases, with 5 bases between them. This CDR3 has 11 residues. CDR3: CASSLENEQFF. The CDR3 DNA sequence: TGTGCCAGCTCACTAGAGAATGAGCAGTTCTTC.

This rearrangement joins TRBV11-3 to TRBJ2-2; D is unresolved. V gave up 3 bases and J gave up 1 base, with 3 bases separating them. From germline, CDR1 is SGHNT and CDR2 YENEEA. This CDR3 region has 13 residues. The CDR3 DNA reads TGTGCCAGCAGCTTCGTGAACACCGGGGAGCTGTTTTTT. As protein: CASSFVNTGELFF.

The rearrangement links TRBV6-6 to TRBJ1-1, with a possible D match to TRBD1 (6 bases). CDR3 size: 14 residues. Germline V gene data show CDR1 as MNHNY and CDR2 as SVGAGI (reference sequence). The V and J ends lost 8 bases and 0 bases respectively, with 13 bases between them. The CDR3 loop reads CASDMTGVNTEAFF. The CDR3 nucleotides read TGTGCCAGCGACATGACAGGTGTGAACACTGAAGCTTTCTTT.

This chain links TRBV7-6 with TRBJ2-1; D is undetermined. In germline, CDR1 is SGHVS, CDR2 FNYEAQ. V gave up 1 base and J gave up 4 bases, with 8 bases separating them. The CDR3 length is 14 residues. The chain's CDR3 is CASSLVSEYNEQFF. CDR3 coding DNA: TGTGCCAGCAGCTTAGTGTCAGAATACAATGAGCAGTTCTTC.

This chain connects TRBV4-2 to TRBJ2-7; D remains unclear. Germline loops: CDR1 LGHNA, CDR2 YNFKEQ. Trimming shortened V by 5 bases and J by 3 bases, and 8 bases separated the two germline ends. The CDR3 totals 12 residues. DNA for the CDR3: TGTGCCAGCAGCTCCCATATCTACGAGCAGTACTTC. Protein: CASSSHIYEQYF.

This clone appeared once. The J gene is TRBJ2-5, the V gene TRBV7-9, with 7 nucleotides matching TRBD1. Germline CDR1 and CDR2: SEHNR and FQNEAQ (reference sequence). The CDR3 has 14 residues. After removal of 5 bases from V and 4 bases from J, the junction contained 7 bases not matched to a gene. The CDR3 DNA reads as TGTGCCAGCAGCCCACAGGGGTTTTCAGAGACCCAGTACTTC. Encoded protein: CASSPQGFSETQYF.

The V call is TRBV7-9, the J call TRBJ2-1, with TRBD2 matching 9 bases. With V trimmed by 3 bases and J by 4 bases, 10 bases remained unmatched. Germline CDR1 and CDR2: SEHNR and FQNEAQ (reference sequence). CDR3 length: 17 residues. CDR3 sequence (DNA): TGTGCCAGCAGCTTGTGGGGTAGCGGGAGTAGATACAATGAGCAGTTCTTC. Amino acids: CASSLWGSGSRYNEQFF.

The rearrangement joins TRBV4-3 to TRBJ1-2, with no clear D. The V end was cut by 1 base, the J end by 5 bases, with 8 bases between. Germline V CDR1 and CDR2: LGHNA, YSLEER. This CDR3 has 13 amino acids. The CDR3 DNA follows: TGCGCCAGCAGCCAAGCACAGAGATATGGCTACACCTTC. Protein sequence: CASSQAQRYGYTF.

This sequence joins TRBV7-6 and TRBJ2-2; the match to TRBD1 covers 7 bases. Germline V gives CDR1 SGHVS, CDR2 FNYEAQ. With V trimmed by 5 bases and J by 5 bases, 11 bases remained unmatched. The CDR3 is 16 residues long. Written as DNA, the CDR3 is TGTGCCAGCAGCGAAACCGGGACAGCTATAACCGGGGAGCTGTTTTTT. As protein: CASSETGTAITGELFF.

V gene TRBV9 combines with J gene TRBJ2-5; TRBD2 is a possible D gene (5 bases). The V gene's germline CDR1 is SGDLS and CDR2 YYNGEE. V shed 3 bases and J shed 2 bases, with 17 bases lying between them. The CDR3 is 16 residues long. CDR3 in DNA: TGTGCCAGCAGCGAGGCCCCAATTGGCGGGCAAGAGACCCAGTACTTC. The encoded protein is CASSEAPIGGQETQYF.

The genes are TRBV27 and TRBJ2-5; D gene uncertain. The CDR3 length is 13 residues. Germline V gene data show CDR1 as MNHEY and CDR2 as SMNVEV (reference sequence). Trimming took off 5 bases at V and 5 bases at J, with 12 bases between the two ends. CDR3 nucleotide sequence: TGTGCCAGCAGTAGACGGATTTGGGAGACCCAGTACTTC. Protein product: CASSRRIWETQYF.

V and J are TRBV2 and TRBJ2-7; TRBD1 matches 8 bases. Germline assignment: CDR1 SNHLY and CDR2 FYNNEI. V was pared by 2 bases and J by 0 bases, with 12 bases of the junction left unmatched. The CDR3 has 18 residues. For the CDR3, the DNA is TGTGCCAGCAGTGAATCTACGACAGGGGTTTCAGGCTCCTACGAGCAGTACTTC. It codes for CASSESTTGVSGSYEQYF. Supplemented by reference TRBV2 and TRBJ2-7, the full variable domain reads EPEVTQTPSHQVTQMGQEVILRCVPISNHLYFYWYRQILGQKVEFLVSFYNNEISEKSEIFDDQFSVERPDGSNFTLKIRSTKLEDSAMYFCASSESTTGVSGSYEQYFGPGTRLTVT.

This sequence joins TRBV7-9 and TRBJ1-2; TRBD1 matches 7 bases. The CDR3 is made up of 14 amino acids. After removal of 1 base from V and 4 bases from J, the junction contained 3 bases not matched to a gene. Germline CDR1 reads SEHNR; CDR2 reads FQNEAQ (reference sequence). CDR3 residues: CASSLGGQLYGYTF. Written as DNA, the CDR3 is TGTGCCAGCAGCTTAGGGGGACAGCTCTATGGCTACACCTTC.